Detailed here is one T cell receptor (beta chain). Authors' analysis steps: Amplified reference gene primers provided the basis for estimating nucleated cell counts. The table came from immunoSEQ multiplex PCR; TCRdb's copy has only in-frame clones and leaves some out. The DNA was the basis for D and trimming; V, J and clone size are from that table. The table records 350,000 or so clones, roughly 90% of them present only once. The sample originates from a study of blood T cell repertoires in COVID-19. For the study at large: Some COVID-19 samples were acute and others convalescent; all came from the United States, Italy and Spain. T cells, B-cell-depleted T cells, or PBMCs supplied cDNA or gDNA.

Material for sequencing was peripheral blood. This TCR was sampled from a woman aged 60-75 years with COVID-19, enrolled during active disease.

CDR3 sequence: CASSFLQGTYGYTF. CDR3 nucleotide sequence: TGTGCCAGCAGTTTTTTACAGGGGACCTATGGCTACACCTTC. The rearrangement links TRBV6-6 to TRBJ1-2; TRBD1 aligns across 7 bases. The trim removed 4 bases at V and 4 bases at J, leaving 6 bases unmatched. The V gene's germline CDR1 is MNHNY and CDR2 SVGAGI (reference sequence). The CDR3 length is 14 residues.